This T cell receptor beta chain came from a study of post-analysis software for immune sequencing data. Study-level background: Both relapsing-remitting and secondary progressive multiple sclerosis featured among the disease courses, as did progressive-relapsing multiple sclerosis.

Remarks on this clonotype: Its antigen is unknown.

Unique molecular identifiers were carried by the TCR beta cDNA libraries. The T cell input of about 0.95 to 11 million gave about half a million cDNA molecules. TCRdb ran MiXCR on the PCR reads and lists one entry per CDR3 protein. The table has almost 700,000 distinct CDR3 sequences, 59% seen once; the top ten hold about 11%. CDR1 is SEHNR, CDR2 FQNEAQ, per germline (reference sequence). With 5 bases removed from V and 4 bases from J, the gap between germline ends came to 26 bases. This CDR3 has 18 amino acids. Study findings and constraints: The normalized Chao1 diversity of multiple sclerosis patients was significantly lower than that of controls. Relative to controls, patients had five TRBV segments at higher frequency, with TRBV5-6, TRBV5-1 and TRBV20-1 among these. Same-batch preparations were strongly co-clustered by F measure.

The TCR originated in a girl under 10 years old with multiple sclerosis. The sequenced sample consisted of blood. The chain recombines TRBV7-9 with TRBJ1-2, with a tentative D call TRBD1 (5 bases). CDR3 bases: TGTGCCAGCAGCCGGGAAATAACACAGGCCGGCCCGGTCTATGGCTACACCTTC. Amino acids: CASSREITQAGPVYGYTF.